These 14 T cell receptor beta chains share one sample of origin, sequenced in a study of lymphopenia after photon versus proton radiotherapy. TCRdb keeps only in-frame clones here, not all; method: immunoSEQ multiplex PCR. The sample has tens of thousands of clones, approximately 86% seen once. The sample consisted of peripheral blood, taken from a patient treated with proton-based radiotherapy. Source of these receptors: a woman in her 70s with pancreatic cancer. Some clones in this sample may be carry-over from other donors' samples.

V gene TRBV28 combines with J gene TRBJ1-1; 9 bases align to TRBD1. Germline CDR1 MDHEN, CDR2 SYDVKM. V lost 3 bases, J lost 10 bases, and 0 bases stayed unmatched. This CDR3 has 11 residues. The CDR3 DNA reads TGTGCCAGCAGTTTGACAGGGGGAGCTTTCTTT. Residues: CASSLTGGAFF.

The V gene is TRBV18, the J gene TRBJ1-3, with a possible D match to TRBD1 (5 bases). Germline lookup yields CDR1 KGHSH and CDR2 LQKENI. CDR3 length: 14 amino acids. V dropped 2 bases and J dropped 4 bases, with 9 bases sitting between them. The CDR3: CASSPIGDGNTIYF. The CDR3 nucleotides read TGTGCCAGCTCACCAATAGGGGACGGAAACACCATATATTTT.

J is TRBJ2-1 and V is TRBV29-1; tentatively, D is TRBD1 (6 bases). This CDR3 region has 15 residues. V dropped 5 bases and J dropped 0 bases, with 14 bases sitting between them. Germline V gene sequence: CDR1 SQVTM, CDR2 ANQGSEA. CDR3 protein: CSVQNGTHSYNEQFF. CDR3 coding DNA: TGCAGCGTTCAAAACGGGACACACTCCTACAATGAGCAGTTCTTC.

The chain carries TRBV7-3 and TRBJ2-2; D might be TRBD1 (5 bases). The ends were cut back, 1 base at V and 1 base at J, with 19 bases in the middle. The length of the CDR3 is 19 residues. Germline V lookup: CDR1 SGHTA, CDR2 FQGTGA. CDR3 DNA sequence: TGTGCCAGCAGCTTAATGGTTGTGGCAGGGCACCAGAACACCGGGGAGCTGTTTTTT. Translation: CASSLMVVAGHQNTGELFF.

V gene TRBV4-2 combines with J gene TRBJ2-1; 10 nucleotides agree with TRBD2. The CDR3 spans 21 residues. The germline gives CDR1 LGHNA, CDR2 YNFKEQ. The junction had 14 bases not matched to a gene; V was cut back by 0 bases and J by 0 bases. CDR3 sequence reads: CASSQEFAGLAVSSSYNEQFF. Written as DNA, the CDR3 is TGTGCCAGCAGCCAAGAATTTGCCGGACTAGCGGTCTCAAGCTCCTACAATGAGCAGTTCTTC.

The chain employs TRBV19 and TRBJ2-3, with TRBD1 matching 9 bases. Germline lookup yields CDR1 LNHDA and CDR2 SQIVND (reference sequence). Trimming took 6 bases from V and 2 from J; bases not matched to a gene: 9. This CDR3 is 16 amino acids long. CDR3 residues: CASSSDRGSNTDTQYF. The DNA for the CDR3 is TGTGCCAGTAGCTCGGACAGGGGATCGAACACAGATACGCAGTATTTT.

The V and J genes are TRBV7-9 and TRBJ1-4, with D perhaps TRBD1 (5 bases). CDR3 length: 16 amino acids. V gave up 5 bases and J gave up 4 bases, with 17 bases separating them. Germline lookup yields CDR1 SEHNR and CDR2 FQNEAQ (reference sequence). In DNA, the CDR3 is TGTGCCAGCAGCCAACCGCAGGGACCGGGTAATGAAAAACTGTTTTTT. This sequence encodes CASSQPQGPGNEKLFF.

The CDR3 spells CASSFRDRVHGYTF. DNA for the CDR3: TGTGCCAGCAGTTTTCGGGACAGGGTTCATGGCTACACCTTC. This sequence joins TRBV27 and TRBJ1-2; TRBD1 agrees at 9 bases. Per germline, CDR1 MNHEY and CDR2 SMNVEV (reference sequence). The CDR3 is 14 amino acids. Unmatched junction bases numbered 5, after V lost 3 bases and J lost 6 bases.

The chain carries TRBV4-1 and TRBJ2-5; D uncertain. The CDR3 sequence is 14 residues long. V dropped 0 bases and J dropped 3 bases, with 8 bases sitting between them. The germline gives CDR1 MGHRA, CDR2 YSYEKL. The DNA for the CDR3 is TGCGCCAGCAGCCAAGATACGGCAAAAGAGACCCAGTACTTC. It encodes CASSQDTAKETQYF.

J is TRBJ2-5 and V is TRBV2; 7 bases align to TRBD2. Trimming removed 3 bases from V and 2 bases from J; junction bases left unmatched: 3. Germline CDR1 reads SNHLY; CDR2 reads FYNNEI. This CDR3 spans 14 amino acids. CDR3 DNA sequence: TGTGCCAGCAGTGATAGGACTAGACAAGAGACCCAGTACTTC. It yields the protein CASSDRTRQETQYF.

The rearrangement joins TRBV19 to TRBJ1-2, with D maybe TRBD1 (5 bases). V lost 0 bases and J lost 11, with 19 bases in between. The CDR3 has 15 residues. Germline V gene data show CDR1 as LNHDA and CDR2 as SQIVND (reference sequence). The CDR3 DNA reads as TGTGCCAGTAGTATAGATCTATGGGCAGGGTTAGGATACACCTTC. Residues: CASSIDLWAGLGYTF.

This CDR3 reads CASSLIAGNTEAFF. CDR3 DNA: TGTGCCAGCAGCTTAATAGCTGGGAACACTGAAGCTTTCTTT. The chain employs TRBV7-3 and TRBJ1-1, with D unresolved. Trimming removed 1 base at V and 1 base at J, with 7 bases between. The germline CDR1 and CDR2 sequences are SGHTA and FQGTGA. The CDR3 spans 14 residues.

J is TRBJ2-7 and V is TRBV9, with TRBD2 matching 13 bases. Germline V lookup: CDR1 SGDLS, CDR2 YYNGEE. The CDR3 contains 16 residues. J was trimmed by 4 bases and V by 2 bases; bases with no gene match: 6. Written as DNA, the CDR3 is TGTGCCAGCAGCGTCTCAGGACTAGCGGGAGAATACGAGCAGTACTTC. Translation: CASSVSGLAGEYEQYF.

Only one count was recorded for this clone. The CDR3 loop reads CASSLEGGSNYGYTF. The DNA for the CDR3 is TGTGCCAGCAGCTTAGAAGGGGGCAGTAACTATGGCTACACCTTC. The chain uses TRBV7-8 and TRBJ1-2; TRBD1 agrees at 7 bases. Germline assignment: CDR1 SGHVS and CDR2 FQNEAQ. The CDR3 is 15 residues long. V lost 1 base, J lost 1 base, and 3 bases stayed unmatched.